Included here is one T cell receptor (beta chain) sequence, with context. This entry belongs to a study of shared clonotypes between healthy human individuals. Naive CD4+ cells were CD45RA-selected; the remaining cells were memory. V was clipped by 4 bases and J by 2 bases, with 14 bases between them. Per the germline V gene, CDR1 is LGHNA and CDR2 is YSLEER. This CDR3 is built from 15 residues. The data were produced by immunoSEQ multiplex PCR, yet TCRdb's version contains in-frame clones alone and is incomplete. Of 850,000 to 1,100,000 clones listed, 70% to 85% are singletons. This chain joins TRBV4-3 and TRBJ1-2; D is possibly TRBD1 (6 bases). The clonotype comes from a man between 18 and 29 years old in good health. Some clones in this sample may be carry-over from other donors' samples. The sample comprised memory CD4+ T cells from PBMCs. Subset denoted: CD45RA-negative fraction. CDR3 in DNA: TGCGCCAGCAGCCCACTCGTGGGACAAAACTATGGCTACACCTTC. Translating gives CASSPLVGQNYGYTF.